This T cell receptor beta chain was observed in a study of blood T cell repertoires in COVID-19. V shed 3 bases and J 4 bases; nucleotides not matched to a gene: 9. The CDR3 runs 14 residues. From germline, CDR1 is GTSNPN and CDR2 SVGIG (reference sequence). Sequenced by immunoSEQ multiplex PCR; TCRdb stores in-frame clones only, minus some. The repertoire has about 100,000 clones, around 87% of them found once; the top ten carry around 16%. Sequenced: peripheral blood. V usage is TRBV30 and J usage is TRBJ2-7; 7 positions agree with TRBD1. This TCR was sampled from a man in his forties or fifties with acute or convalescent COVID-19. CDR3 in DNA: TGTGCCTGGAGCGTACTCAGGGGGTCGTACGAGCAGTACTTC. It specifies CAWSVLRGSYEQYF.